Included here is one T cell receptor (beta chain) sequence, with context. It was with 60 Vbeta and 13 Jbeta primers that the PCR ran. Produced via immunoSEQ multiplex PCR; TCRdb's table is partial and in-frame only. In the table there are some 120,000 clones, roughly 66% of which are singletons. These data come from a study of cytomegalovirus exposure and HLA in healthy donors. This sequence was found in a woman aged 30 to 39 in good health and CMV-seronegative. The source material was PBMCs.

CDR3 sequence (DNA): TGTGCCAGTAGAACAGGCCCGTCTGGGGCCAACGTCCTGACTTTC. This codes for CASRTGPSGANVLTF. This rearrangement joins TRBV19 to TRBJ2-6, with D possibly matching TRBD1 (5 bases). V lost 6 bases, J lost 1 base, and 10 bases lay in between. CDR1 and CDR2 from the germline V gene are LNHDA and SQIVND (reference sequence). CDR3 length: 15 residues. Using reference TRBV19 and TRBJ2-6 for the parts outside the CDR3, the full variable domain is DGGITQSPKYLFRKEGQNVTLSCEQNLNHDAMYWYRQDPGQGLRLIYYSQIVNDFQKGDIAEGYSVSREKKESFPLTVTSAQKNPTAFYLCASRTGPSGANVLTFGAGSRLTVL.